A selection of T cell receptor beta chains follows, all from one sample in a study of blood T cell repertoires in COVID-19. Sequenced by immunoSEQ multiplex PCR; TCRdb stores in-frame clones only, minus some. This sample has around 180,000 clones, with 79% found just once. The sequenced material came from peripheral blood. The receptors shown here come from a man aged 60-69 years with active or convalescent COVID-19. Both conserved end residues are part of each CDR3.

length	V	CDR3
15	TRBV7-2	CASSSRSGRSYEQYF
17	TRBV23-1	CASSQSPDRTGCSPLHF
15	TRBV7-3	CASSLTGTGNTEAFF
11	TRBV5-6	CASSFLNEQFF
13	TRBV5-5	CASTTPASFGYTF
14	TRBV10-3	CAISEGQGNTEAFF
14	TRBV11-2	CASGKDRVNTEAFF
14	TRBV29-1	CSVQETGGIWEAFF
14	TRBV11-3	CASSLGDTGSGQFF
13	TRBV5-1	CASSFTEEDTQYF
15	TRBV9	CASSVAAGGDYGYTF